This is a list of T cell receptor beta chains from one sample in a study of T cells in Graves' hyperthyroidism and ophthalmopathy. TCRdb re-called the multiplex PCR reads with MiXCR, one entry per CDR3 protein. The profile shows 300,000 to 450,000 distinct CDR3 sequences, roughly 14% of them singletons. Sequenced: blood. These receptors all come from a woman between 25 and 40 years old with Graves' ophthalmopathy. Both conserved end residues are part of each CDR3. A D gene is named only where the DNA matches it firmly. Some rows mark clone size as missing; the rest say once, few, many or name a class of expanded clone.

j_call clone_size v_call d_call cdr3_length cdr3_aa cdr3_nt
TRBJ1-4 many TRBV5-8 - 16 CASSPGGSATNEKLFF TGTGCCAGCAGCCCCGGCGGGAGTGCAACTAATGAAAAACTGTTTTTT
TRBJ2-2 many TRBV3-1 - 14 CASSQDSRSGELFF TGTGCCAGCAGCCAAGATTCTCGGTCCGGGGAGCTGTTTTTT
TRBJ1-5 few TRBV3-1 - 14 CASSQGGHTQPQHF TGTGCCAGCAGCCAGGGCGGGCATACTCAGCCCCAGCATTTT
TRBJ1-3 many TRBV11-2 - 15 CASSLGRSSGNTIYF TGTGCCAGCAGCTTAGGGCGATCCTCTGGAAACACCATATATTTT
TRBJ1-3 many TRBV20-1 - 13 CSAPGPSGNTIYF TGCAGTGCCCCTGGACCGAGTGGAAACACCATATATTTT
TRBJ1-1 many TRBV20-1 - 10 CTHKNTEAFF TGCACCCACAAGAACACTGAAGCTTTCTTT
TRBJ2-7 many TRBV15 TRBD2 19 CATSRSLSGPSGDAYEQYF TGTGCCACCAGCAGGTCCTTGAGTGGGCCTAGCGGGGATGCCTACGAGCAGTACTTC
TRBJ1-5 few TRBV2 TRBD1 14 CASRGGQGGQPQHF TGTGCCAGCAGAGGGGGACAGGGAGGTCAGCCCCAGCATTTT
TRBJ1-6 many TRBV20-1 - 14 CSARGQGDHSPLHF TGCAGTGCTAGAGGGCAGGGTGATCATTCACCCCTCCACTTT
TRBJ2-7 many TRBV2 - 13 CASRETGSHEQYF TGTGCCAGCAGAGAAACAGGGTCCCACGAGCAGTACTTC
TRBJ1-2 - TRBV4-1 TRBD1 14 CASSRGQGALGYTF TGCGCCAGCAGCCGGGGACAGGGGGCGCTTGGCTACACCTTC
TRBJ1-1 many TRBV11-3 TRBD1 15 CASSEGTGLNTEAFF TGTGCCAGCAGCGAAGGGACAGGGTTGAACACTGAAGCTTTCTTT
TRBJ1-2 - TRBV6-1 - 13 CASKDTSAYGYTF TGTGCCAGCAAGGACACCTCCGCCTATGGCTACACCTTC
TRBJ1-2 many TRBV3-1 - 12 CASSQSLGRSSF TGTGCCAGCAGCCAATCTCTGGGAAGAAGTTCCTTC
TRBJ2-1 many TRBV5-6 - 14 CASTLRTATNEQFF TGTGCCAGCACTCTGAGGACGGCCACCAATGAGCAGTTCTTC
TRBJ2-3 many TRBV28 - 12 CASSLTTDTQYF TGTGCCAGCAGTTTAACCACAGATACGCAGTATTTT
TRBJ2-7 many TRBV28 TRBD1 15 CASRLPGQRGYEQYF TGTGCCAGCAGGCTCCCGGGACAGCGAGGCTACGAGCAGTACTTC
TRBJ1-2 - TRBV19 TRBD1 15 CASSSTRQGAYGYTF TGTGCCAGTAGTTCGACACGACAGGGGGCCTATGGCTACACCTTC
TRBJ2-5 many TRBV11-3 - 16 CASSPGSGHQQETQYF TGTGCCAGCAGCCCGGGGAGCGGACATCAACAAGAGACCCAGTACTTC
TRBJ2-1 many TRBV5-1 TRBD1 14 CASSRQGAYNEQFF TGCGCCAGCAGTCGACAGGGGGCCTACAATGAGCAGTTCTTC
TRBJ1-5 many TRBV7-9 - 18 CASSPDHGSPNSNQPQHF TGTGCCAGCAGCCCGGACCATGGTTCTCCTAATAGCAATCAGCCCCAGCATTTT
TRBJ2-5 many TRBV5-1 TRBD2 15 CASSSAGGLQETQYF TGCGCCAGCAGCTCCGCGGGGGGGCTCCAAGAGACCCAGTACTTC
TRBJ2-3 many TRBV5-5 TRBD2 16 CASSPPGGAGGDTQYF TGTGCCAGCAGCCCGCCTGGGGGCGCGGGGGGAGATACGCAGTATTTT
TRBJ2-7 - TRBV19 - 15 CASSINPSDSYEQYF TGTGCCAGTAGTATAAACCCTAGCGACTCCTACGAGCAGTACTTC
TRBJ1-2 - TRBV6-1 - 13 CASRRDSSYGYTF TGTGCCAGCAGACGCGACAGCTCCTATGGCTACACCTTC
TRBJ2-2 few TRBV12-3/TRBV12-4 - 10 CASSPGELFF TGTGCCAGCAGCCCCGGGGAGCTGTTTTTT
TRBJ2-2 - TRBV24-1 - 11 CATSWRGELFF TGTGCCACCTCCTGGCGCGGGGAGCTGTTTTTT
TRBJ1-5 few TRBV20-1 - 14 CSAREAGLPQPQHF TGCAGTGCTAGAGAGGCAGGCCTTCCGCAGCCCCAGCATTTT
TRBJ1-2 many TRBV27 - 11 CASRDSYGYTF TGTGCCAGCCGTGACAGCTATGGCTACACCTTC
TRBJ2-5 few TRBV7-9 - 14 CASSLSGAGETQYF TGTGCCAGCAGCTTATCCGGGGCCGGGGAGACCCAGTACTTC
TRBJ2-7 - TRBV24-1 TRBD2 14 CATSDGGGEDEQYF TGTGCCACCAGTGATGGGGGAGGGGAGGACGAGCAGTACTTC
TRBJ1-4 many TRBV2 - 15 CASSPFGAGDEKLFF TGTGCCAGCAGCCCTTTTGGGGCGGGTGACGAAAAACTGTTTTTT
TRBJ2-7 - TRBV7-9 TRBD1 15 CASSLGQGSPYEQYF TGTGCCAGCAGCTTGGGACAGGGGAGTCCCTACGAGCAGTACTTC
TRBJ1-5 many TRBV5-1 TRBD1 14 CASRFPDRGELSDF TGCGCCAGCAGGTTCCCCGACAGGGGAGAGCTATCGGATTTT
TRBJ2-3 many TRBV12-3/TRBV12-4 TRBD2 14 CANGGAQVPDTQYF TGTGCCAACGGGGGGGCCCAAGTACCAGATACGCAGTATTTT
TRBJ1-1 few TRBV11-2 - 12 CASSLDGGSASF TGTGCCAGCAGCTTAGACGGCGGGTCGGCTTCCTTT
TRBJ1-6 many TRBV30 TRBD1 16 CAWSRPGQYYNSPLHF TGTGCCTGGAGTAGACCGGGACAGTACTATAATTCACCCCTCCACTTT